This TCR beta chain was retrieved from a study of cytomegalovirus exposure and HLA in healthy donors. Study results and limitations: Relative to the approximately 630-donor mean, N-insertions were reportedly fewer in an Asian-associated ancestry cluster in a later analysis. Highest at DRB1 and lowest at HLA-C, TCR association rates differed among HLA loci in a later analysis.

With regard to this clone: Its target is unknown.

This PCR relied on a set of 60 Vbeta primers and 13 Jbeta primers. Using immunoSEQ multiplex PCR, the repertoire was profiled, and TCRdb retains in-frame clones only, with some absent. The repertoire holds about 200,000 clones, with about 12% as singletons. Material: PBMCs. The sequence derives from a man in his fifties or sixties in good health and CMV-seropositive.

The CDR3 loop reads CASSLKAGGGYEQYF. Written as DNA, the CDR3 is TGCGCCAGCAGCTTAAAGGCAGGGGGCGGCTACGAGCAGTACTTC. The V call is TRBV5-1, the J call TRBJ2-7, with TRBD1 matching over 8 bases. Germline-derived CDR1 and CDR2 are SGHRS and YFSETQ. This CDR3 region has 15 residues. J lost 3 bases, V lost 2 bases, and 7 bases had no gene match.